This entry lists 18 T cell receptor beta chains sequenced from one sample in a study of cytomegalovirus exposure and HLA in healthy donors (dated by TCRdb to the late 2010s). Receptor amplification or capture employed the immunoSEQ multiplex PCR assay. TCRdb retrieved this table from immuneACCESS and kept in-frame rearrangements only. Not all clones are present; in checked studies, unresolved V genes account for under half, and no reason is known for the remainder. The sample table records 100,000 or so clones; roughly 86% of these occur just once. Of the sample, roughly 4.2% falls within the top ten clones. Sequencing used PBMCs. All receptors derive from a woman aged 18-29 years in good health and CMV-seropositive.

The chain uses TRBV27 and TRBJ2-4; maybe TRBD2 (7 bases). Germline V gene sequence: CDR1 MNHEY, CDR2 SMNVEV (reference sequence). V was clipped by 6 bases and J by 6 bases, with 15 bases between them. This CDR3 contains 14 residues. The CDR3 DNA is TGTGCCAGCAGCTCTGAGGGAGGGGGAAACATTCAGTACTTC. Encoded protein: CASSSEGGGNIQYF.

The chain carries TRBV9 and TRBJ2-7; TRBD1 agrees at 10 bases. The germline CDR1 and CDR2 sequences are SGDLS and YYNGEE. V lost 5 bases to trimming and J lost 0 bases; unmatched junction nucleotides: 14. The CDR3 is 18 residues long. CDR3 bases: TGTGCCAGCAGTGCCTTTGGGACAGGGGAGTCATCCTCCTACGAGCAGTACTTC. Its translation: CASSAFGTGESSSYEQYF. Full variable domain (rest looked up from reference TRBV9 and TRBJ2-7): DSGVTQTPKHLITATGQRVTLRCSPRSGDLSVYWYQQSLDQGLQFLIQYYNGEERAKGNILERFSAQQFPDLHSELNLSSLELGDSALYFCASSAFGTGESSSYEQYFGPGTRLTVT.

The chain uses TRBV10-3 and TRBJ2-2; TRBD1 matches at 10 bases. The trim removed 9 bases at V and 5 bases at J, leaving 6 bases unmatched. This CDR3 has 14 residues. CDR1 ENHRY and CDR2 SYGVKD come from the germline V gene. CDR3 protein: CAISRDRGTGELFF. The CDR3, as DNA: TGTGCCATTTCCCGGGACAGGGGTACCGGGGAGCTGTTTTTT.

The chain carries TRBV18 and TRBJ2-7, with D perhaps TRBD1 (6 bases). Trimming took 0 bases from V and 7 from J, leaving 7 bases between them. CDR1 and CDR2 from the germline V gene are KGHSH and LQKENI. The CDR3 sequence is 12 residues long. The CDR3 region has the DNA TGTGCCAGCTCACCACCGGGGGCAGAGCAGTACTTC. It translates to CASSPPGAEQYF.

The chain is built from TRBV5-6 and TRBJ2-7, with 10 bases matching TRBD1. Trimming cost V 2 bases and J 6 bases; bases outside gene matches: 14. This CDR3 region has 17 residues. Per the germline V gene, CDR1 is SGHDT and CDR2 is YYEEEE. Here the CDR3 reads CASSLVMGQGSYGEQYF. The CDR3, as DNA: TGTGCCAGCAGCTTAGTGATGGGACAGGGGAGTTATGGCGAGCAGTACTTC. Using reference TRBV5-6 and TRBJ2-7 for the parts outside the CDR3, the full variable domain is DAGVTQSPTHLIKTRGQQVTLRCSPKSGHDTVSWYQQALGQGPQFIFQYYEEEERQRGNFPDRFSGHQFPNYSSELNVNALLLGDSALYLCASSLVMGQGSYGEQYFGPGTRLTVT.

The chain carries TRBV28 and TRBJ1-4; no firm D call. V was clipped by 6 bases and J by 5 bases, with 13 bases between them. There are 14 residues in the CDR3. Germline CDR1 and CDR2: MDHEN and SYDVKM. The DNA for the CDR3 is TGTGCCAGCAGCCCCGGAGGGAGCAATGAAAAACTGTTTTTT. It translates to CASSPGGSNEKLFF.

The gene calls are TRBV6-5 and TRBJ2-1, with 9 bases fitting TRBD1. The junction had 1 base not matched to a gene; V was cut back by 5 bases and J by 5 bases. Germline V gene lookup returns CDR1 MNHEY and CDR2 SVGAGI. CDR3 length: 13 residues. The CDR3 loop is CASSRQGDNEQFF. For the CDR3, the DNA is TGTGCCAGCAGTCGACAGGGGGACAATGAGCAGTTCTTC.

Comment on this clone: At one end, the junction sequence differs from germline, possibly due to a read error. The chain combines TRBV27 with TRBJ2-7; 8 positions agree with TRBD2. Germline values: CDR1 MNHEY, CDR2 SMNVEV (reference sequence). This CDR3 region has 14 residues. CDR3 nucleotides: TGTGCCAGCAGTGTCCCGGCGGGGGGTTCCCCGTTGCACTTC. Translated: CASSVPAGGSPLHF.

This clone was detected only a few times. The J gene is TRBJ1-1, the V gene TRBV30; D is uncertain. V lost 2 bases to trimming and J lost 9 bases, with 10 bases between them. There are 11 residues in the CDR3. Germline V lookup: CDR1 GTSNPN, CDR2 SVGIG (reference sequence). The CDR3 region is CAWSRRRQAFF. CDR3 coding DNA: TGTGCCTGGAGTCGGAGGAGGCAAGCTTTCTTT.

The chain couples TRBV20-1 to TRBJ2-7, with D possibly TRBD2 on 6 matching bases. Germline V CDR1 and CDR2: DFQATT, SNEGSKA (reference sequence). The CDR3 spans 11 residues. In nucleotides, the CDR3 is TGCAAAGCGGGCCTCTCCTACGAGCAGTACTTC. Encoded protein: CKAGLSYEQYF.

The genes are TRBV29-1 and TRBJ2-7; possible D gene TRBD2, 6 bases. Trimming left V 6 bases short and J 1 base short, with 13 bases between. The germline V gene encodes CDR1 SQVTM and CDR2 ANQGSEA. The CDR3 consists of 13 residues. The CDR3: CSVAGRPSYEQYF. The CDR3 bases are TGCAGCGTCGCGGGGCGGCCTTCCTACGAGCAGTACTTC.

This clone was observed a handful of times. The chain carries TRBV2 and TRBJ2-7; TRBD1 agrees at 7 bases. V dropped 8 bases and J dropped 7; count of bases not matched to a gene: 5. From germline, CDR1 is SNHLY and CDR2 FYNNEI. CDR3 length equals 11 residues. The CDR3 region is CASSGGREQYF. The CDR3 DNA follows: TGTGCCAGCTCAGGGGGAAGGGAGCAGTACTTC.

In DNA, the CDR3 is TGTGCCAGCACTTCGTCTGAAGCTTTCTTT. This codes for CASTSSEAFF. The chain uses TRBV6-6 and TRBJ1-1; D is unclear. The V end was cut by 7 bases, the J end by 6 bases, with 6 bases between. Germline lookup yields CDR1 MNHNY and CDR2 SVGAGI (reference sequence). The CDR3 spans 10 residues.

This rearrangement joins TRBV15 to TRBJ2-1; weak D call: TRBD1 (5 bases). V was clipped by 5 bases and J by 9 bases, with 20 bases between them. The germline gives CDR1 LNHNV, CDR2 YYDKDF (reference sequence). The CDR3 length is 15 residues. The CDR3 loop reads CATSSRSGLWSEQFF. As DNA, the CDR3 is TGTGCCACCAGCTCCAGATCAGGGTTGTGGTCTGAGCAGTTCTTC.

The chain carries TRBV19 and TRBJ2-1, with 7 bases fitting TRBD2. Germline assignment: CDR1 LNHDA and CDR2 SQIVND (reference sequence). This CDR3 spans 14 amino acids. V gave up 3 bases and J gave up 4 bases; unmatched junction bases: 3. The CDR3 sequence is CASSIASGYNEQFF. The CDR3 DNA sequence: TGTGCCAGTAGTATCGCTAGCGGTTACAATGAGCAGTTCTTC.

The genes are TRBV6-1 and TRBJ1-5; TRBD1 agrees at 7 bases. The CDR3 totals 15 residues. Germline trimming cut 2 bases from V and 5 bases from J; bases unmatched to any gene: 6. Per the germline V gene, CDR1 is MNHNS and CDR2 is SASEGT. CDR3 coding DNA: TGTGCCAGCAGTGAAAGTATCACAGGGGATCAGCCCCAGCATTTT. Translating it yields CASSESITGDQPQHF.

The DNA for the CDR3 is TGCGCCAGCAGCTTGGCGACAGGGGGAGGGAATGGCTACACCTTC. Translation gives CASSLATGGGNGYTF. The genes are TRBV5-1 and TRBJ1-2, with 9 bases matching TRBD1. Germline V gene sequence: CDR1 SGHRS, CDR2 YFSETQ. CDR3 length equals 15 residues. V was clipped by 0 bases and J by 6 bases; unmatched bases: 6.

The J gene is TRBJ2-7, the V gene TRBV5-1; D might be TRBD1 (5 bases). The CDR3 consists of 12 residues. The germline CDR1 and CDR2 sequences are SGHRS and YFSETQ. V was pared by 3 bases and J by 3 bases, with 7 bases between. CDR3 amino acids: CASSSRDYEQYF. The CDR3 DNA reads TGCGCCAGCAGCTCCAGGGACTACGAGCAGTACTTC.